This T cell receptor (beta chain) stems from a study of shared clonotypes between healthy human individuals. Notes on the study in general: Rarefaction showed sorted-subset sequencing was incomplete despite large depth. Limited genetic and exposure-history diversity came from having few donors.

As for this clone: Its antigen is unidentified.

The investigators split CD4+ cells into a CD45RA+ naive subset and a CD45RA-negative memory subset. Only in-frame clones appear in the TCRdb table, and some are missing; sequencing was by immunoSEQ multiplex PCR. The sample yields 2,500,000 or so clones, 85% to 95% seen once. The V gene lost 3 bases and the J gene lost 1 base, with 4 bases spanning the gap. Germline V CDR1 and CDR2: SGHTA, FQGNSA. This CDR3 is 13 amino acids long. The TCR comes from a man aged 18 to 29 in good health. Some clones in this sample may be carry-over from other donors' samples. V usage is TRBV7-2 and J usage is TRBJ1-5, with D hard to call. Sequenced material: naive CD4+ T cells from PBMCs. Subset noted: CD45RA+ positively selected. CDR3 loop: CASSFRSNQPQHF. The CDR3 bases are TGTGCCAGCAGCTTTAGGAGCAATCAGCCCCAGCATTTT.